In this sample, the clone carrying this TCR beta chain turned up a few times. The CDR3 is 13 amino acids. From germline, CDR1 is MNHEY and CDR2 SMNVEV (reference sequence). V was pared by 4 bases and J by 5 bases, with 9 bases between. Then a second PCR, running roughly 7 to 11 cycles, was carried out with a sample-barcoded 5' primer and a J-beta primer mix. Each CDR3 protein gets one entry after TCRdb re-called the 5' RACE reads with MiXCR. Here the sample spans roughly 1,500,000 distinct CDR3 sequences, approximately 32% being singletons. The source of the sample is a study of blood T cells in healthy people across ages.

The genes are TRBV27 and TRBJ2-1; a possible D gene is TRBD1 (6 bases). Sequencing was performed on blood. The TCR originated in a woman in her twenties or thirties in good health. The DNA of the CDR3 is TGTGCCAGCAGTTGGGGACAAGACAATGAGCAGTTCTTC. It yields the protein CASSWGQDNEQFF.